This T cell receptor (beta chain) appears in the sequencing data of a study of CD8 T cells in ankylosing spondylitis. The study, taken as a whole, reports: About 8 highly homologous variants formed a TCR beta motif that appeared characteristic of ankylosing spondylitis blood.

TCRdb re-called the 5' RACE reads with MiXCR, one entry per CDR3 protein. The repertoire holds roughly 670,000 distinct CDR3 sequences, with 19% as singletons. The CDR3 is 24 residues long. Germline lookup yields CDR1 MNHNY and CDR2 SVGAGI (reference sequence). After removal of 4 bases from V and 3 bases from J, the junction contained 30 bases not matched to a gene. For this clonotype: Its antigen is not identified.

Sequences were obtained from blood, either unsorted or a sorted T cell fraction (not recorded which). The chain carries TRBV6-6 and TRBJ2-1; 10 bases fit TRBD2. The sequence derives from a male donor with ankylosing spondylitis. CDR3 sequence: CASSSHRQGTGLAEWKGLYNEQFF. CDR3 bases: TGTGCCAGCAGTTCCCACCGACAGGGCACCGGACTAGCGGAGTGGAAAGGGCTCTACAATGAGCAGTTCTTC.